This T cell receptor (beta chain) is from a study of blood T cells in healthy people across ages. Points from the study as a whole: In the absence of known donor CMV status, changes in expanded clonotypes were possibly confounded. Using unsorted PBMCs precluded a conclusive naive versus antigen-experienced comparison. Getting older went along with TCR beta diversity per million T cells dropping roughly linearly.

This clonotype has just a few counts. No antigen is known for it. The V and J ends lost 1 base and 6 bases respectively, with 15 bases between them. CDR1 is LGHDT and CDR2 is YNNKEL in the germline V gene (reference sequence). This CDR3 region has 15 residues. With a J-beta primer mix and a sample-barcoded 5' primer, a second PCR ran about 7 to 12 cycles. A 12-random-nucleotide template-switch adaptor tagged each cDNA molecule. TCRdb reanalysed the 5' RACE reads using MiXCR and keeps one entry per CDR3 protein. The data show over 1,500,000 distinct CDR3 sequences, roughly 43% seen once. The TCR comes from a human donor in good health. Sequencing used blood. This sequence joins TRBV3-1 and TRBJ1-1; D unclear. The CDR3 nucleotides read TGTGCCAGCAGCCAAGGGCCTCCACTCTCTGCTGAAGCTTTCTTT. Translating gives CASSQGPPLSAEAFF. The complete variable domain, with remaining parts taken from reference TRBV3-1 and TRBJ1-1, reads DTAVSQTPKYLVTQMGNDKSIKCEQNLGHDTMYWYKQDSKKFLKIMFSYNNKELIINETVPNRFSPKSPDKAHLNLHINSLELGDSAVYFCASSQGPPLSAEAFFGQGTRLTVV.